The 25 T cell receptor beta chains reported below all come from one sample, sequenced in a study of T cells expressing NK-cell markers. Each CDR3 protein gets one entry in TCRdb, which reprocessed the 5' RACE reads and gives no DNA. The listing records about 460,000 distinct CDR3 sequences. The specimen sequenced was blood T cells: a sorted CD56 or NKG2C T cell subset, CD4+ or CD8+ T cells, or bulk PBMC T cells (not recorded which). These receptors were taken from a woman in her forties or fifties in good health.

The rearrangement links TRBV5-1 to TRBJ2-5; TCRdb proposes TRBD2, but this gene call is untestable without DNA. Germline assignment: CDR1 SGHRS and CDR2 YFSETQ. The CDR3 has 14 amino acids. The CDR3 loop is CASSPWDFRETQYF.

The chain has TRBV5-1 and TRBJ2-1; no DNA is available, so the TRBD2 call from TCRdb remains unchecked. Germline V gene data show CDR1 as SGHRS and CDR2 as YFSETQ. This CDR3 contains 13 residues. CDR3 loop: CASSLGTDNEQFF.

The rearrangement joins TRBV7-2 to TRBJ2-2; TCRdb indicates TRBD2, and absent DNA this call remains unverified. This CDR3 has 17 amino acids. Germline CDR1 is SGHTA and CDR2 is FQGNSA. The CDR3 is CASSFSGPPINTGELFF. Full variable domain (outside the CDR3, taken from reference TRBV7-2 and TRBJ2-2): GAGVSQSPSNKVTEKGKDVELRCDPISGHTALYWYRQSLGQGLEFLIYFQGNSAPDKSGLPSDRFSAERTGGSVSTLTIQRTQQEDSAVYLCASSFSGPPINTGELFFGEGSRLTVL.

The chain uses TRBV4-2 and TRBJ2-1; TCRdb reports TRBD1, a call that lacks DNA to check it against. Germline assignment: CDR1 LGHNA and CDR2 YNFKEQ. This CDR3 contains 14 residues. The CDR3 sequence: CASSQAGTYNEQFF.

V gene TRBV27 combines with J gene TRBJ1-5; TCRdb names TRBD1, which stays unverified in the absence of DNA. This CDR3 comprises 17 residues. Germline CDR1 MNHEY, CDR2 SMNVEV (reference sequence). This CDR3 is CASSPQGTEGLLKPQHF.

This chain connects TRBV9 to TRBJ2-2; TCRdb's D gene call, TRBD2, goes unchecked for lack of DNA. CDR3 length: 16 amino acids. The germline CDR1 and CDR2 sequences are SGDLS and YYNGEE. CDR3 amino acids: CASSPGLAVNTGELFF.

The rearrangement uses TRBV7-8 and TRBJ2-1; absent DNA, TCRdb's TRBD1 call cannot be checked. This CDR3 comprises 20 residues. Germline CDR1 SGHVS, CDR2 FQNEAQ. CDR3 sequence: CASSQAPGQGYTSSYNEQFF.

The rearrangement uses TRBV24-1 and TRBJ1-3; the TRBD1 assignment by TCRdb is unverifiable without DNA. Germline V CDR1 and CDR2: KGHDR, SFDVKD. The CDR3 has 18 residues. The CDR3 here is CATSDLLGDRGIGNTIYF.

The rearrangement uses TRBV5-1 and TRBJ1-4. The germline V gene has CDR1 SGHRS and CDR2 YFSETQ. This CDR3 is built from 15 residues. The CDR3 protein is CASSLGGSAREKLFF.

This chain connects TRBV6-1 to TRBJ1-4; lacking DNA, the TRBD1 call made by TCRdb goes unchecked. This CDR3 contains 16 residues. The germline CDR1 and CDR2 sequences are MNHNS and SASEGT. CDR3 region: CASRVGTGGHLEKLFF.

This chain joins TRBV12-3 or TRBV12-4 and TRBJ2-5; TCRdb picks TRBD2, but there is no DNA to check that call. This CDR3 region has 16 residues. Here the CDR3 reads CASSRRLAGIQETQYF.

The V gene is TRBV6-1, the J gene TRBJ2-7; without DNA, the TCRdb call of TRBD1 cannot be checked. The CDR3 sequence is 17 residues long. Germline lookup yields CDR1 MNHNS and CDR2 SASEGT. CDR3: CASSDGWGVAISYEQYF.

The CDR3 sequence is CASSASGPTDTQYF. This sequence joins TRBV2 and TRBJ2-3; lacking DNA, the TRBD1 call made by TCRdb goes unchecked. The CDR3 covers 14 residues. The germline V gene has CDR1 SNHLY and CDR2 FYNNEI.

The chain carries TRBV7-6 and TRBJ2-5; TCRdb's D call, TRBD1, is unchecked because there is no DNA. The length of the CDR3 is 16 residues. The V gene's germline CDR1 is SGHVS and CDR2 FNYEAQ. The chain's CDR3 is CASSLEAGGVRETQYF.

J is TRBJ2-3 and V is TRBV4-2; TCRdb's D call of TRBD2 is untestable without DNA. Germline CDR1 reads LGHNA; CDR2 reads YNFKEQ. The CDR3 runs 15 residues. CDR3 amino acids: CASSQGGRTRDTQYF.

The chain couples TRBV20-1 to TRBJ2-1; TCRdb's assignment of TRBD1 cannot be checked, as there is no DNA. The CDR3 length is 14 residues. The V gene's germline CDR1 is DFQATT and CDR2 SNEGSKA (reference sequence). This CDR3 is CSARTPDNYNEQFF.

This chain uses TRBV12-3 or TRBV12-4 with TRBJ2-1. This CDR3 region has 14 residues. This CDR3 reads CASRRNNPYNEQFF.

The V call is TRBV24-1, the J call TRBJ2-3. Germline CDR1 is KGHDR and CDR2 is SFDVKD. The CDR3 has 13 amino acids. CDR3 amino acids: CATTDPNTDTQYF.

The V gene is TRBV6-5, the J gene TRBJ1-5; absent DNA, TCRdb's TRBD1 call cannot be checked. The CDR3 consists of 14 residues. Germline CDR1 MNHEY, CDR2 SVGAGI. The CDR3 here is CASSYSWGGQPQHF.

The V gene is TRBV7-6, the J gene TRBJ2-1; no DNA is available, so the TRBD2 call from TCRdb remains unchecked. There are 15 residues in the CDR3. Germline CDR1 is SGHVS and CDR2 is FNYEAQ. The CDR3 loop is CASSQAGGLYNEQFF.

The V gene is TRBV5-1, the J gene TRBJ2-5. The germline CDR1 and CDR2 sequences are SGHRS and YFSETQ. The CDR3 extends over 12 amino acids. The CDR3 protein is CASSLGTETQYF.

The J gene is TRBJ1-1, the V gene TRBV19. CDR3 length equals 12 residues. The V gene's germline CDR1 is LNHDA and CDR2 SQIVND (reference sequence). The CDR3 spells CASSITDTEAFF.

The chain combines TRBV2 with TRBJ2-3; absent DNA, TCRdb's TRBD1 call cannot be checked. The germline CDR1 and CDR2 sequences are SNHLY and FYNNEI. This CDR3 is built from 17 residues. Here the CDR3 reads CASTKNRDRGTTDTQYF.

The chain joins TRBV7-2 to TRBJ2-5; the TRBD1 assignment by TCRdb is unverifiable without DNA. CDR3 size: 16 residues. CDR1 and CDR2 (germline): SGHTA, FQGNSA. The CDR3 here is CASSLYTEQGDKTQYF.

The chain joins TRBV20-1 to TRBJ2-3; TCRdb gives TRBD2 as the D gene, but with no DNA this cannot be confirmed. Germline V gene data show CDR1 as DFQATT and CDR2 as SNEGSKA (reference sequence). This CDR3 contains 13 residues. The chain's CDR3 is CSAREGLSDTQYF.